Shown below are 14 T cell receptor beta chains from a single sample sequenced in a study of blood T cell repertoires in COVID-19. TCRdb keeps only in-frame clones here, not all; method: immunoSEQ multiplex PCR. The table has 98,000 or so clones, around 90% seen once. Sample: peripheral blood. The receptors were sampled from a human donor in a cohort sampled during active COVID-19.

V gene TRBV5-6 combines with J gene TRBJ2-6; D is unclear. Germline CDR1 and CDR2: SGHDT and YYEEEE. The CDR3 spans 15 residues. V lost 4 bases, J lost 1 base, and 9 bases lay in between. In nucleotides, the CDR3 is TGTGCCAGCAGCGTCCCAGGTTCTGGGGCCAACGTCCTGACTTTC. It codes for CASSVPGSGANVLTF.

This rearrangement joins TRBV2 to TRBJ2-1, with 8 bases fitting TRBD1. The CDR3 extends over 14 amino acids. The junction had 4 bases not matched to a gene; V was cut back by 4 bases and J by 5 bases. Germline V lookup: CDR1 SNHLY, CDR2 FYNNEI. CDR3 bases: TGTGCCAGCAGTGGGGGACAGGTCGACAATGAGCAGTTCTTC. Its translation is CASSGGQVDNEQFF.

The CDR3 DNA reads as TGTGCCAGCAGTTTATTAGGGCAGGGGTACACTGAAGCTTTCTTT. It yields the protein CASSLLGQGYTEAFF. This sequence joins TRBV28 and TRBJ1-1; TRBD1 might be the D (6 bases). CDR3 size: 15 residues. Germline V gene data show CDR1 as MDHEN and CDR2 as SYDVKM. V was cut by 1 base and J by 3 bases, with 12 bases left in between.

The V gene is TRBV7-6, the J gene TRBJ2-7, with 15 bases fitting TRBD2. CDR1 and CDR2 (germline): SGHVS, FNYEAQ. The CDR3 extends over 16 amino acids. V lost 5 bases and J lost 5; bases outside the gene matches: 7. CDR3 in DNA: TGTGCCAGCAGCCTTCGGACTAGCGGGGGGGCCAACGAGCAGTACTTC. Translated: CASSLRTSGGANEQYF.

V is TRBV19 and J is TRBJ1-2; 9 bases line up with TRBD1. The CDR3 runs 14 residues. Germline-derived CDR1 and CDR2 are LNHDA and SQIVND (reference sequence). The V and J ends lost 6 bases and 5 bases, in that order; junction bases with no gene match: 7. The CDR3 coding sequence is TGTGCCAGTAGAAAACAGGGGGCTGGGTATGGCTACACCTTC. Translation gives CASRKQGAGYGYTF.

The chain combines TRBV11-1 with TRBJ1-2, with TRBD1 identical over 9 bases. V lost 5 bases to trimming and J lost 2 bases; unmatched junction nucleotides: 3. Germline V gene sequence: CDR1 SGHAT, CDR2 FQDESV (reference sequence). The CDR3 sequence is 14 residues long. CDR3 amino acids: CASSRGQGNYGYTF. The CDR3 bases are TGTGCCAGCAGCCGTGGACAGGGGAACTATGGCTACACCTTC.

The genes are TRBV7-6 and TRBJ2-7, with D maybe TRBD1 (6 bases). There are 14 residues in the CDR3. Trimming pared 5 bases from V and 6 bases from J, leaving 17 bases between. Germline lookup yields CDR1 SGHVS and CDR2 FNYEAQ. CDR3 sequence (DNA): TGTGCCAGCAGCCCGGGGCAGGGGTACTCCGAGCAGTACTTC. It specifies CASSPGQGYSEQYF.

V is TRBV2 and J is TRBJ1-1; a weak D match, TRBD1 (5 bases). CDR1 and CDR2 from the germline V gene are SNHLY and FYNNEI. The germline V and J ends were trimmed by 3 bases and 5 bases, with 13 bases remaining between them. CDR3 length: 14 amino acids. CDR3 in DNA: TGTGCCAGCAGTGAGGGGCAGGCCGAGACTGAAGCTTTCTTT. Protein sequence: CASSEGQAETEAFF. Full variable domain (missing parts from reference TRBV2 and TRBJ1-1): EPEVTQTPSHQVTQMGQEVILRCVPISNHLYFYWYRQILGQKVEFLVSFYNNEISEKSEIFDDQFSVERPDGSNFTLKIRSTKLEDSAMYFCASSEGQAETEAFFGQGTRLTVV.

The chain has TRBV27 and TRBJ1-1, with 10 bases aligning to TRBD1. V gave up 3 bases and J gave up 1 base; unmatched junction bases: 8. The CDR3 is made up of 17 amino acids. Germline CDR1 reads MNHEY; CDR2 reads SMNVEV (reference sequence). CDR3 region: CASSFGTGALGNTEAFF. The CDR3 DNA is TGTGCCAGCAGTTTCGGGACAGGGGCGCTCGGGAACACTGAAGCTTTCTTT.

The CDR3 coding sequence is TGTGCCAGCAGCTTGACCGGGACAGGGAGGTCCTACGAGCAGTACTTC. Its protein is CASSLTGTGRSYEQYF. V gene TRBV7-2 combines with J gene TRBJ2-7, with 9 nucleotides matching TRBD1. CDR3 length: 16 residues. The germline V gene has CDR1 SGHTA and CDR2 FQGNSA. V dropped 3 bases and J dropped 1; count of bases not matched to a gene: 7.

J is TRBJ1-5 and V is TRBV2; no clear D gene. The V gene's germline CDR1 is SNHLY and CDR2 FYNNEI. V was shortened by 7 bases and J by 0 bases, with 13 bases between the two germline ends. The CDR3 has 15 residues. The CDR3 loop is CASMQTSISNQPQHF. Written as DNA, the CDR3 is TGTGCCAGCATGCAGACAAGTATTAGCAATCAGCCCCAGCATTTT.

As concerns this clone: The same CDR3 is also encoded by other DNA sequences in this sample. The J gene is TRBJ2-1, the V gene TRBV2; TRBD2 aligns across 12 bases. CDR3 length: 14 residues. V dropped 4 bases and J dropped 8; count of bases not matched to a gene: 3. Germline V CDR1 and CDR2: SNHLY, FYNNEI. The CDR3 DNA is TGTGCCAGCAGTGGTCTAGCGGGAGGGGATGAGCAGTTCTTC. Protein: CASSGLAGGDEQFF.

The V gene is TRBV5-1, the J gene TRBJ1-4; 7 positions match TRBD1. This CDR3 comprises 16 residues. The V gene end was trimmed by 3 bases and the J gene end by 7 bases; junction bases not matched to a gene: 12. CDR1 is SGHRS and CDR2 is YFSETQ in the germline V gene. The CDR3 region is CASSSTPGQTAEKLFF. CDR3 coding DNA: TGCGCCAGCAGCTCGACTCCGGGACAGACAGCTGAAAAACTGTTTTTT. Full variable domain (remainder filled in from reference TRBV5-1 and TRBJ1-4): KAGVTQTPRYLIKTRGQQVTLSCSPISGHRSVSWYQQTPGQGLQFLFEYFSETQRNKGNFPGRFSGRQFSNSRSEMNVSTLELGDSALYLCASSSTPGQTAEKLFFGSGTQLSVL.

This clone was observed a single time. V and J are TRBV2 and TRBJ2-7, with TRBD2 identical over 10 bases. The CDR3 has 15 amino acids. With V trimmed by 4 bases and J by 1 base, 4 bases remained unmatched. Per germline, CDR1 SNHLY and CDR2 FYNNEI. The CDR3 nucleotides read TGTGCCAGCAGTGTCCTAGCGGGGGAATCCTACGAGCAGTACTTC. It specifies CASSVLAGESYEQYF. Using reference TRBV2 and TRBJ2-7 for the parts outside the CDR3, the full variable domain is EPEVTQTPSHQVTQMGQEVILRCVPISNHLYFYWYRQILGQKVEFLVSFYNNEISEKSEIFDDQFSVERPDGSNFTLKIRSTKLEDSAMYFCASSVLAGESYEQYFGPGTRLTVT.